One sample yielded the 17 T cell receptor beta chains listed below, sequenced in a study of regulatory T cells in long-lasting Graves disease listed by TCRdb under 2021. The protocol used for the library was multiplex PCR. Sequencing was performed on an Illumina HiSeq 4000. CDR3 regions were amplified by Arm-PCR with iRepertoire HTBI primers to construct TCR beta libraries. TCRdb handled the public reads itself, with Q25 trimming in fastp and clone calling in MiXCR, and kept productive beta chains. Entries that share a CDR3 protein sequence are merged under the most common genes and DNA. The sample table contains 450,000 or so distinct CDR3 sequences; only one count was recorded for about 20% of them. In total, the top ten clones hold around 13% of the sample. The time point tag for this specimen amounts to: persistent/refractory GD, antithyroid drugs over 5 years with positive TRAb. For both TCR sequencing and RNA sequencing, RNA was extracted from PBMCs in TRIzol.

The source was peripheral blood mononuclear cells (PBMCs), collected when the disease was refractory, from a patient treated with antithyroid drugs. The receptor source for this set is a female donor with Graves disease.

At least ten counts were recorded for this clonotype. This sequence joins TRBV28 and TRBJ1-1, with D maybe TRBD1 (5 bases). The CDR3 spans 15 residues. Germline V lookup: CDR1 MDHEN, CDR2 SYDVKM. Trimming stripped 6 bases from V and 3 bases from J, with 17 bases between. CDR3 bases: TGTGCCAGCAGCCCCGCCGGGACGTATCACACTGAAGCTTTCTTT. It codes for CASSPAGTYHTEAFF.

This clonotype came up a few times. The rearrangement links TRBV28 to TRBJ2-7; D is unresolved. Trimming removed 6 bases at V and 3 bases at J, with 6 bases between. The CDR3 consists of 11 residues. Germline V gene sequence: CDR1 MDHEN, CDR2 SYDVKM. CDR3 amino acids: CASRFGYEQYF. In DNA, the CDR3 is TGTGCCAGCAGGTTTGGCTACGAGCAGTACTTC.

This clonotype has ten or more counts. The J gene is TRBJ1-2, the V gene TRBV2; D is perhaps TRBD1 (5 bases). The ends were cut back, 6 bases at V and 8 bases at J, with 19 bases in the middle. This CDR3 is 14 amino acids long. Per germline, CDR1 SNHLY and CDR2 FYNNEI. CDR3 bases: TGTGCCAGCAGAGCGACCAGGGCCGCGTGGGGCTACACCTTC. This encodes CASRATRAAWGYTF. Combining the CDR3 with reference TRBV2 and TRBJ1-2 gives the whole variable domain EPEVTQTPSHQVTQMGQEVILRCVPISNHLYFYWYRQILGQKVEFLVSFYNNEISEKSEIFDDQFSVERPDGSNFTLKIRSTKLEDSAMYFCASRATRAAWGYTFGSGTRLTVV.

This clonotype was counted between two and nine times. V gene TRBV6-5 combines with J gene TRBJ1-2, with D possibly matching TRBD1 (5 bases). The germline V gene has CDR1 MNHEY and CDR2 SVGAGI. Trimming cost V 2 bases and J 8 bases, with 12 bases left between them. This CDR3 comprises 13 residues. The CDR3 region has the DNA TGTGCCAGCAGTTACGGAGAAAGGGGCGGCTACACCTTC. The encoded protein is CASSYGERGGYTF.

This clonotype was observed a few times. The V and J genes are TRBV20-1 and TRBJ1-5, with 7 bases aligning to TRBD1. The J segment lost 4 bases and the V segment lost 6 bases, leaving 9 bases of the junction unmatched. From germline, CDR1 is DFQATT and CDR2 SNEGSKA (reference sequence). The CDR3 runs to 14 residues. The CDR3 spells CSANPGQTNQPQHF. The CDR3 nucleotides read TGCAGTGCGAATCCGGGACAGACAAATCAGCCCCAGCATTTT.

This chain links TRBV11-1 with TRBJ2-5; possibly TRBD1 for D (5 bases). The germline CDR1 and CDR2 sequences are SGHAT and FQDESV (reference sequence). Trimming shortened V by 1 base and J by 4 bases, and 19 bases separated the two germline ends. This CDR3 contains 17 residues. CDR3 loop: CASSLDLLRVGSETQYF. CDR3 DNA sequence: TGTGCCAGCAGCTTAGATTTACTCAGGGTGGGGTCAGAGACCCAGTACTTC.

The J gene is TRBJ1-2, the V gene TRBV10-1; possible D gene TRBD1, 6 bases. Germline V lookup: CDR1 WNHNN, CDR2 SYGVQD (reference sequence). Trimming removed 2 bases at V and 8 bases at J, with 18 bases between. The CDR3 is made up of 15 amino acids. CDR3 in amino acids: CASSEPERGPGGYTF. Here the CDR3 DNA reads TGCGCCAGCAGTGAGCCAGAGCGGGGGCCAGGCGGCTACACCTTC.

The sample holds many counts of this clonotype. The chain employs TRBV28 and TRBJ1-5; 9 nucleotides agree with TRBD1. The CDR3 has 15 amino acids. Trimming took 7 bases from V and 4 from J; bases not matched to a gene: 8. Germline-derived CDR1 and CDR2 are MDHEN and SYDVKM. CDR3 nucleotides: TGTGCCAGCAAAGATACAGGGGGCATTAATCAGCCCCAGCATTTT. Its protein is CASKDTGGINQPQHF.

This chain uses TRBV6-5 with TRBJ2-3; no clear D. Germline V gene lookup returns CDR1 MNHEY and CDR2 SVGAGI. This CDR3 has 14 residues. The ends were cut back, 2 bases at V and 2 bases at J, with 8 bases in the middle. CDR3: CASSYDTNTDTQYF. The CDR3 coding sequence is TGTGCCAGCAGTTACGACACAAACACAGATACGCAGTATTTT.

Concerning this clonotype itself: Without the conserved terminal phenylalanine or tryptophan, this CDR3 likely stems from a read error. This chain joins TRBV5-5 and TRBJ1-4; D gene unclear. CDR1 and CDR2 from the germline V gene are SGHKS and YYEKEE (reference sequence). The CDR3 length is 14 residues. Trimming left V 0 bases short and J 7 bases short, with 10 bases between. CDR3 sequence: CASSLEWGSEKLFS. As DNA, the CDR3 is TGTGCCAGCAGCTTGGAGTGGGGAAGTGAAAAACTGTTTTCT.

This chain uses TRBV7-9 with TRBJ1-2; no clear D gene. Germline lookup yields CDR1 SEHNR and CDR2 FQNEAQ (reference sequence). This CDR3 spans 13 amino acids. Trimming took 7 bases from V and 3 from J, leaving 12 bases between them. This chain's CDR3 is CASMEGRDYGYTF. The CDR3 bases are TGTGCCAGCATGGAGGGAAGGGACTATGGCTACACCTTC.

This clonotype turned up a few times. This rearrangement joins TRBV7-9 to TRBJ1-2; no definite D call. Trimming removed 4 bases from V and 4 bases from J, with 10 bases in between. The CDR3 length is 13 residues. CDR1 is SEHNR, CDR2 FQNEAQ, per germline (reference sequence). Here the CDR3 reads CASSSTGSYGYTF. The CDR3 region has the DNA TGTGCCAGCAGCTCCACGGGAAGCTATGGCTACACCTTC.

The V call is TRBV5-1, the J call TRBJ2-7; a weak D match, TRBD1 (6 bases). Trimming left V 4 bases short and J 3 bases short, with 17 bases between. CDR3 size: 15 residues. Germline-derived CDR1 and CDR2 are SGHRS and YFSETQ. The CDR3 nucleotides read TGCGCCAGCAGCGCGAACACCGGGACAATCTACGAGCAGTACTTC. It translates to CASSANTGTIYEQYF.

At least ten counts were recorded for this clonotype. The chain carries TRBV2 and TRBJ1-5, with D possibly being TRBD1 (6 bases). V was shortened by 8 bases and J by 4 bases, with 15 bases between the two germline ends. Germline V lookup: CDR1 SNHLY, CDR2 FYNNEI. This CDR3 is 14 amino acids long. The CDR3 loop is CASGGQTRNQPQHF. DNA of the CDR3: TGTGCCAGCGGCGGACAGACTAGAAATCAGCCCCAGCATTTT.

This clonotype was detected ten times or more. This sequence joins TRBV28 and TRBJ2-2, with 11 bases aligning to TRBD2. This CDR3 region has 17 residues. Germline V CDR1 and CDR2: MDHEN, SYDVKM. The trim removed 2 bases at V and 2 bases at J, leaving 4 bases unmatched. This CDR3 reads CASSLGTSGINTGELFF. CDR3 bases: TGTGCCAGCAGTTTAGGGACTAGCGGTATAAACACCGGGGAGCTGTTTTTT.

This clonotype was counted many times. The chain employs TRBV28 and TRBJ1-2; D call uncertain. V gave up 8 bases and J gave up 7 bases, with 8 bases separating them. Germline V CDR1 and CDR2: MDHEN, SYDVKM. This CDR3 is built from 10 residues. CDR3 sequence reads: CASQKGGYTF. The CDR3 nucleotides are TGTGCCAGCCAGAAAGGTGGCTACACCTTC.

This clonotype was recorded at least ten times. This sequence joins TRBV6-2 or TRBV6-3 and TRBJ1-1, with 7 bases identical to TRBD1. The length of the CDR3 is 16 residues. Germline V lookup: CDR1 MNHEY, CDR2 SVGEGT. J lost 4 bases, V lost 7 bases, and 15 bases had no gene match. For the CDR3, the DNA is TGTGCCAGCACCCCCTCTAAGGGGGCGGGACTCACTGAAGCTTTCTTT. It specifies CASTPSKGAGLTEAFF.